This paragraph covers one TCR beta chain sequence. The target antigen is unknown. This entry belongs to a study of vaccination effects on CD4 cells after COVID-19. Some clones are missing from TCRdb's copy, which holds only in-frame ones; the method was immunoSEQ multiplex PCR. Here the sample spans tens of thousands of clones, roughly 75% being singletons. After expansion with viral peptide pools in the ViraFEST assay, antigen-specific CD4+ T cells were sequenced. At the end of nine to ten days of culture, CD4+ T cells were isolated. Previously uninfected by SARS-CoV-2, the vaccine recipients also showed negative nucleocapsid antibodies. About 2.1 million PBMC were seeded per well and grown in the presence of around 10 IU/ml IL-2 and approximately 11 ug/ml peptides. V trimming: 6 bases; J trimming: 4 bases; junction bases outside the gene matches: 8. This CDR3 is built from 14 residues. The germline gives CDR1 KGHSH, CDR2 LQKENI.

J is TRBJ1-2 and V is TRBV18; 7 bases agree with TRBD1. Sequenced here: CD4+ T cells from PBMCs cultured with HCoV-OC43 spike peptides, sampled before COVID-19 vaccination. This sample's subset: HCoV-OC43 spike overlapping peptide pool stimulation. The sequence came from a human donor who received a COVID-19 vaccine. CDR3 protein: CASSPTGDVYGYTF. The CDR3 region has the DNA TGTGCCAGCTCTCCCACAGGGGATGTCTATGGCTACACCTTC.